This TCR beta chain was documented in a study of T cells in Graves' hyperthyroidism and ophthalmopathy. Study-wide findings and caveats: Most thyroid clonotypes with frequency above 0.001 were detected in blood.

The study left out patients who had uncontrolled infection, other autoimmune disease, pregnancy or lactation. This clonotype was counted many times. What it binds is not known. RNA transcripts gave rise to amplified TCR beta CDR3 regions. First-round RT-PCR with HTBI primers amplified the TCR CDR3 region. TCRdb processed the multiplex PCR reads anew with MiXCR; each CDR3 protein has one entry. The data show some 350,000 distinct CDR3 sequences, about 13% seen once. V lost 2 bases, J lost 0 bases, and 11 bases lay in between. The CDR3 contains 16 residues. Germline V gene data show CDR1 as MNHNS and CDR2 as SASEGT.

This rearrangement joins TRBV6-1 to TRBJ2-1; D is possibly TRBD2 (5 bases). The sequence derives from a woman aged 40 to 50 with Graves' ophthalmopathy. Sequenced: blood. This CDR3 reads CASSEKKRSSYNEQFF. DNA of the CDR3: TGTGCCAGCAGTGAAAAGAAGCGGAGCTCCTACAATGAGCAGTTCTTC.